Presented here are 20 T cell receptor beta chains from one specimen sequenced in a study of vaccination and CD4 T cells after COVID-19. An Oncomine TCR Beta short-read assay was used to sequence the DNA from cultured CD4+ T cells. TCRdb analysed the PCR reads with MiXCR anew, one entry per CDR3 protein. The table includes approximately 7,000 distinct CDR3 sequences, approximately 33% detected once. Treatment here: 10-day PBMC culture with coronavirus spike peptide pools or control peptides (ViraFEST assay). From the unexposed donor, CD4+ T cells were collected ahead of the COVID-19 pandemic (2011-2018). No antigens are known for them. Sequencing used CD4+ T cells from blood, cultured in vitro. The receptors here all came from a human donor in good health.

The CDR3 protein is CASSSSPSRLADTGELFF. The CDR3 DNA is TGTGCCAGCAGCTCCAGCCCGAGTCGACTAGCAGACACCGGGGAGCTGTTTTTT. The chain employs TRBV6-2 or TRBV6-3 and TRBJ2-2; 7 positions agree with TRBD2. Per the germline V gene, CDR1 is MNHEY and CDR2 is SVGEGT. This CDR3 is built from 18 residues. J was trimmed by 3 bases and V by 6 bases; bases with no gene match: 16.

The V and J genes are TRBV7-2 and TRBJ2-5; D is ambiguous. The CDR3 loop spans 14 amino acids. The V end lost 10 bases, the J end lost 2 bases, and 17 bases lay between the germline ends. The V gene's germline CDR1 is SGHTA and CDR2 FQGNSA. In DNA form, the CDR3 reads TGTGCCACTAGTTCCCCTCCCCTTCAAGAGACCCAGTACTTC. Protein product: CATSSPPLQETQYF. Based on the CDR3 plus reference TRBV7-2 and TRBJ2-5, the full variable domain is GAGVSQSPSNKVTEKGKDVELRCDPISGHTALYWYRQSLGQGLEFLIYFQGNSAPDKSGLPSDRFSAERTGGSVSTLTIQRTQQEDSAVYLCATSSPPLQETQYFGPGTRLLVL.

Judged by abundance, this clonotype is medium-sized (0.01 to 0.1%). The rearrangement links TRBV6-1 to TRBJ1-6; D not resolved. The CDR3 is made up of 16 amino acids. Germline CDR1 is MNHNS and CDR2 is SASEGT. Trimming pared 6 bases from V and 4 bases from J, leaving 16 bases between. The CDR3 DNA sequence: TGTGCCAGCAGGCCCCCATCCTCGGGTTATAATTCACCCCTCCACTTT. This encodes CASRPPSSGYNSPLHF.

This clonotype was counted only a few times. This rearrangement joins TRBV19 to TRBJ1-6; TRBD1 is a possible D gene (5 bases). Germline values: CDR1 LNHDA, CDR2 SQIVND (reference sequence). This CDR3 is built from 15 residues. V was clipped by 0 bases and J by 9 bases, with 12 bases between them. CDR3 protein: CASSIDWDGISPLHF. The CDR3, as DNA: TGTGCCAGTAGTATAGACTGGGACGGGATTTCACCCCTCCACTTT.

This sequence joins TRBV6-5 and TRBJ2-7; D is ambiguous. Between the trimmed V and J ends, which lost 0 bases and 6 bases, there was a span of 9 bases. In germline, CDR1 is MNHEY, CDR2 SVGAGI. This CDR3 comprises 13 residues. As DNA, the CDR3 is TGTGCCAGCAGTTACTCGTTTACGAGCGAGCAGTACTTC. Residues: CASSYSFTSEQYF.

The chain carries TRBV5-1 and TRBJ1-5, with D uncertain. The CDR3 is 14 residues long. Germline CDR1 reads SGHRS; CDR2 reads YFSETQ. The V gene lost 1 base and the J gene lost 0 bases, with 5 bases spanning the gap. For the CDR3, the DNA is TGCGCCAGCAGCTTGAGACCTAGCAATCAGCCCCAGCATTTT. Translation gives CASSLRPSNQPQHF. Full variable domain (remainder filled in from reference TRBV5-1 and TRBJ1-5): KAGVTQTPRYLIKTRGQQVTLSCSPISGHRSVSWYQQTPGQGLQFLFEYFSETQRNKGNFPGRFSGRQFSNSRSEMNVSTLELGDSALYLCASSLRPSNQPQHFGDGTRLSIL.

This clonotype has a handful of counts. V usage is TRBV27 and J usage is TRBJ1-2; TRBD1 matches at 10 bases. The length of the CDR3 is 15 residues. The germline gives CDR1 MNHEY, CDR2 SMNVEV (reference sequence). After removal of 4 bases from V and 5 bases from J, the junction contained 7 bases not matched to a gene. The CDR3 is CASSYGGTGEYGYTF. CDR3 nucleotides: TGTGCCAGCAGTTATGGGGGGACAGGGGAGTATGGCTACACCTTC.

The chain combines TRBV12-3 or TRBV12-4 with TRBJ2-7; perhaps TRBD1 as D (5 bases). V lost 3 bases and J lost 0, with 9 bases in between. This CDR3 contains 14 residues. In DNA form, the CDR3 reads TGTGCCAGCAGTTTTTACAGGAGCTCCTACGAGCAGTACTTC. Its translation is CASSFYRSSYEQYF.

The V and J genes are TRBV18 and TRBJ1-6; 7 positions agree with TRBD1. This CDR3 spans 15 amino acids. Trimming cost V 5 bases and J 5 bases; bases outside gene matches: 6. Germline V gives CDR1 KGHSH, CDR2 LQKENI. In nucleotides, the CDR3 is TGTGCCAGCTCAAAGACAGGGATGAATAATTCACCCCTCCACTTT. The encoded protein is CASSKTGMNNSPLHF.

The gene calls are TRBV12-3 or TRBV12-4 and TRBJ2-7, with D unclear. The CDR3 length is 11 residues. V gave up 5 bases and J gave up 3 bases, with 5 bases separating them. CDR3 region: CASSGNYEQYF. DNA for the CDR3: TGTGCCAGCAGTGGTAACTACGAGCAGTACTTC.

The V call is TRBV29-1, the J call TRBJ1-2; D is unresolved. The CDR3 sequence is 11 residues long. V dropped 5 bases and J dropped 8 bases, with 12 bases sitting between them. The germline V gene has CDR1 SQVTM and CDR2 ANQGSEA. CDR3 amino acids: CSVNSGEGYTF. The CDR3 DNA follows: TGCAGCGTTAACAGTGGAGAAGGCTACACCTTC. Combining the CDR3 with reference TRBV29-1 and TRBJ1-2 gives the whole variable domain SAVISQKPSRDICQRGTSLTIQCQVDSQVTMMFWYRQQPGQSLTLIATANQGSEATYESGFVIDKFPISRPNLTFSTLTVSNMSPEDSSIYLCSVNSGEGYTFGSGTRLTVV.

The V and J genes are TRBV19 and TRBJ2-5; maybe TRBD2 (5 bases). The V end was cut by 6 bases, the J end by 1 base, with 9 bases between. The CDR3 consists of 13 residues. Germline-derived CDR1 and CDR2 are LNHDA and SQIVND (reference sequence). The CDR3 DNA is TGTGCCAGTAGGAGGGCCAGCCAAGAGACCCAGTACTTC. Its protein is CASRRASQETQYF.

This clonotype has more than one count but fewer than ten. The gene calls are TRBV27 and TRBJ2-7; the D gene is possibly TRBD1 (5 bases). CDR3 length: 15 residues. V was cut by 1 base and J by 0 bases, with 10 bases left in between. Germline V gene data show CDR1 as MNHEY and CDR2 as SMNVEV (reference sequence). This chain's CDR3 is CASSLFIDSSYEQYF. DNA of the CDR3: TGTGCCAGCAGTTTATTCATTGACAGCTCCTACGAGCAGTACTTC.

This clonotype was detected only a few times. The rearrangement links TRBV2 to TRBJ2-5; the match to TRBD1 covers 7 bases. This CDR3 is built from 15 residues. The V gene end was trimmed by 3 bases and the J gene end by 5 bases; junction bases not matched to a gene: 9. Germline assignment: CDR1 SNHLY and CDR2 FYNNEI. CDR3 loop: CASSDSRGRRETQYF. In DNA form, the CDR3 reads TGTGCCAGCAGTGATTCGAGGGGGCGGAGGGAGACCCAGTACTTC.

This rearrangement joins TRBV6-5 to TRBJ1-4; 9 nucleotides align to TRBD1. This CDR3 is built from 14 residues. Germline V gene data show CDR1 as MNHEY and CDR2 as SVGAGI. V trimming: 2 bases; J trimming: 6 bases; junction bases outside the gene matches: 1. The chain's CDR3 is CASSYGTGYEKLFF. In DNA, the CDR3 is TGTGCCAGCAGTTACGGGACAGGGTATGAAAAACTGTTTTTT.

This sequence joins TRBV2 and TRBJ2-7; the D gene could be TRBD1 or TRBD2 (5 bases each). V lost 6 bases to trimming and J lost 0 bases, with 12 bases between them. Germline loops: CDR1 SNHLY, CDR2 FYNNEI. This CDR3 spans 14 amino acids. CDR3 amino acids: CASSRDGFSYEQYF. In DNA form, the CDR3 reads TGTGCCAGCAGCCGGGACGGATTCTCCTACGAGCAGTACTTC.

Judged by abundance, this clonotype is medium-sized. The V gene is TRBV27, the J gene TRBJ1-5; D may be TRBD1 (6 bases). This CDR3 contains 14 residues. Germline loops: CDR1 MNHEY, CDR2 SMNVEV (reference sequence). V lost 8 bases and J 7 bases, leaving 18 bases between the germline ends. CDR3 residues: CASGSGGGGQPQHF. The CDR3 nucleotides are TGTGCCAGCGGTAGTGGGGGCGGCGGACAGCCCCAGCATTTT.

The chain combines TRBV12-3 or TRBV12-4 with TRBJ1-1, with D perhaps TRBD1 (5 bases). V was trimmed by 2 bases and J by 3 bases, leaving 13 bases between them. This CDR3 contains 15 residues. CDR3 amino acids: CASSLYGQGDTEAFF. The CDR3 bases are TGTGCCAGCAGTTTATACGGCCAGGGCGACACTGAAGCTTTCTTT.

CDR3 bases: TGTGCCAGCAGCTTAGTTTGGGTGGCCTCGGGCACTGAAGCTTTCTTT. It specifies CASSLVWVASGTEAFF. V usage is TRBV11-2 and J usage is TRBJ1-1, with unresolved D. V was trimmed by 1 base and J by 4 bases, leaving 16 bases between them. This CDR3 has 16 amino acids. Per germline, CDR1 SGHAT and CDR2 FQNNGV.

CDR3 coding DNA: TGTGCCAGCAGTGGTGGCAGGGGGGGCTACACCTTC. This sequence encodes CASSGGRGGYTF. The V and J genes are TRBV6-1 and TRBJ1-2; 7 nucleotides match TRBD1. V lost 4 bases, J lost 8 bases, and 4 bases stayed unmatched. In germline, CDR1 is MNHNS, CDR2 SASEGT. The CDR3 loop spans 12 amino acids.